A single sample gave rise to the 28 T cell receptor beta chains below, sequenced in a study of circulating CD8 cells and anti-PD-1 response in melanoma. Using roughly 14 ng of total RNA, TCR libraries were made with the QIAseq Immune Repertoire TCR panel. TCRdb analysed the reads with MiXCR anew, one entry per CDR3 protein. The table has about 620 distinct CDR3 sequences, 4.5% to 7% seen once; the top ten hold around a third. Four subsets defined by PD-1 and/or TIGIT were sorted from live CD3+CD8+TCRalphabeta+ cells. This material consisted of CD8+ T cells from PBMCs, taken at baseline or after one month of anti-PD-1 therapy (not recorded which). Receptor source: a human donor with melanoma.

This clonotype is large (0.1 to 1%) within its sample. The rearrangement joins TRBV2 to TRBJ2-7; perhaps TRBD1 as D (5 bases). Germline V gene data show CDR1 as SNHLY and CDR2 as FYNNEI. Trimming removed 6 bases from V and 7 bases from J, with 22 bases in between. The CDR3 consists of 15 residues. The CDR3 protein is CASSHGAVSPGEQYF. CDR3 bases: TGTGCCAGCAGCCATGGGGCCGTCTCACCCGGGGAGCAGTACTTC.

By share, this clonotype counts as medium-sized. This rearrangement joins TRBV27 to TRBJ2-7; either TRBD1 or TRBD2 may fit D (5 bases each). Germline V lookup: CDR1 MNHEY, CDR2 SMNVEV (reference sequence). The CDR3 consists of 13 residues. Trimming shortened V by 5 bases and J by 3 bases, and 11 bases separated the two germline ends. The CDR3 nucleotides read TGTGCCAGCAGTCTGGGGGTCGTCTACGAGCAGTACTTC. As protein: CASSLGVVYEQYF.

This clonotype is termed large. The rearrangement links TRBV28 to TRBJ2-3; D not certain. With 4 bases removed from V and 2 bases from J, the gap between germline ends came to 7 bases. The length of the CDR3 is 13 residues. Germline assignment: CDR1 MDHEN and CDR2 SYDVKM. The CDR3 region is CASSYVSTDTQYF. The CDR3 DNA is TGTGCCAGCAGTTACGTTTCCACAGATACGCAGTATTTT. The full variable domain, with the rest looked up from reference TRBV28 and TRBJ2-3, is DVKVTQSSRYLVKRTGEKVFLECVQDMDHENMFWYRQDPGLGLRLIYFSYDVKMKEKGDIPEGYSVSREKKERFSLILESASTNQTSMYLCASSYVSTDTQYFGPGTRLTVL.

This clonotype appeared a single time. The chain joins TRBV2 to TRBJ1-5, with 8 bases lining up with TRBD1. Germline V CDR1 and CDR2: SNHLY, FYNNEI. Germline trimming cut 6 bases from V and 3 bases from J; bases unmatched to any gene: 7. The CDR3 has 15 amino acids. Here the CDR3 reads CASRQVTGDNQPQHF. The CDR3 DNA follows: TGTGCCAGCAGGCAGGTGACAGGGGACAATCAGCCCCAGCATTTT. Variable domain in full (rest from reference TRBV2 and TRBJ1-5): EPEVTQTPSHQVTQMGQEVILRCVPISNHLYFYWYRQILGQKVEFLVSFYNNEISEKSEIFDDQFSVERPDGSNFTLKIRSTKLEDSAMYFCASRQVTGDNQPQHFGDGTRLSIL.

This clonotype is medium-sized. The rearrangement uses TRBV18 and TRBJ1-4; no definite D call. V lost 2 bases, J lost 6 bases, and 13 bases lay in between. This CDR3 spans 15 amino acids. CDR1 is KGHSH and CDR2 is LQKENI in the germline V gene. The CDR3 DNA reads as TGTGCCAGCTCACCATTGGGGTTAGAAGATGAAAAACTGTTTTTT. It specifies CASSPLGLEDEKLFF.

This clonotype is deemed large. The rearrangement joins TRBV12-3 or TRBV12-4 to TRBJ2-3; D is unclear. The CDR3 contains 15 residues. V was clipped by 3 bases and J by 5 bases, with 15 bases between them. The CDR3 nucleotides are TGTGCCAGCAGTTTGAACGGGCGACGGTTAGATACGCAGTATTTT. It specifies CASSLNGRRLDTQYF.

This clonotype counts as medium-sized (0.01 to 0.1%). The rearrangement links TRBV20-1 to TRBJ2-7; 12 positions agree with TRBD2. The V gene's germline CDR1 is DFQATT and CDR2 SNEGSKA (reference sequence). The CDR3 is made up of 18 amino acids. Trimming removed 1 base from V and 0 bases from J; junction bases left unmatched: 10. This chain's CDR3 is CSARGETSGGQSSYEQYF. CDR3 DNA: TGCAGTGCTAGAGGGGAGACTAGCGGGGGCCAGAGCTCCTACGAGCAGTACTTC.

This clonotype ranks as medium-sized. The rearrangement joins TRBV27 to TRBJ2-2; possibly TRBD1 for D (5 bases). The CDR3 is made up of 12 amino acids. The V gene's germline CDR1 is MNHEY and CDR2 SMNVEV (reference sequence). V was clipped by 9 bases and J by 6 bases, with 11 bases between them. The CDR3 sequence is CASRQGSGELFF. CDR3 DNA: TGTGCCAGTCGGCAGGGATCCGGGGAGCTGTTTTTT.

This clonotype is classed as medium-sized (0.01 to 0.1%). The chain combines TRBV27 with TRBJ2-7; D might be TRBD1 (6 bases). Germline V gives CDR1 MNHEY, CDR2 SMNVEV (reference sequence). Trimming stripped 3 bases from V and 4 bases from J, with 10 bases between. This CDR3 region has 13 residues. The CDR3 DNA is TGTGCCAGCAGTTTGGGGACACCTTACGAGCAGTACTTC. As protein: CASSLGTPYEQYF.

This clonotype is deemed medium-sized. This chain links TRBV27 with TRBJ2-7, with TRBD2 as a possible D gene (5 bases). Germline V gives CDR1 MNHEY, CDR2 SMNVEV (reference sequence). The CDR3 length is 14 residues. V was clipped by 5 bases and J by 3 bases, with 14 bases between them. CDR3 sequence (DNA): TGTGCCAGCAGTCCCTACTCGGGGATCTACGAGCAGTACTTC. It specifies CASSPYSGIYEQYF.

This clonotype is categorized as large. The chain employs TRBV14 and TRBJ2-7, with TRBD1 matching over 9 bases. This CDR3 is 16 amino acids long. Germline V gives CDR1 SGHDN, CDR2 FVKESK. The J segment lost 4 bases and the V segment lost 1 base, leaving 8 bases of the junction unmatched. The CDR3 sequence: CASSQVVGGTGYEQYF. The CDR3 DNA follows: TGTGCCAGCAGCCAAGTCGTCGGGGGGACAGGGTACGAGCAGTACTTC.

This clonotype is hyperexpanded (1% or more) by share. The chain couples TRBV18 to TRBJ2-3; D remains unclear. The CDR3 covers 13 residues. Trimming stripped 1 base from V and 1 base from J, with 3 bases between. The germline CDR1 and CDR2 sequences are KGHSH and LQKENI. The CDR3 is CASSPLGTDTQYF. CDR3 nucleotides: TGTGCCAGCTCACCACTAGGCACAGATACGCAGTATTTT.

This clonotype counts as medium-sized (0.01 to 0.1%). The chain is built from TRBV20-1 and TRBJ2-7; TRBD2 agrees at 7 bases. The CDR3 extends over 17 amino acids. The V gene end was trimmed by 1 base and the J gene end by 0 bases; junction bases not matched to a gene: 12. Germline lookup yields CDR1 DFQATT and CDR2 SNEGSKA (reference sequence). CDR3 amino acids: CSARGSSLAESSYEQYF. CDR3 nucleotide sequence: TGCAGTGCTAGAGGAAGTTCGCTAGCGGAGAGCTCCTACGAGCAGTACTTC.

This clonotype counts as medium-sized. The chain recombines TRBV4-1 with TRBJ2-1, with D maybe TRBD2 (5 bases). The CDR3 has 16 residues. Germline CDR1 is MGHRA and CDR2 is YSYEKL. Trimming stripped 2 bases from V and 2 bases from J, with 13 bases between. This CDR3 reads CASSQTGLPAYNEQFF. In DNA form, the CDR3 reads TGCGCCAGCAGCCAAACCGGACTGCCGGCCTACAATGAGCAGTTCTTC.

By share of the sample, this clonotype is large (0.1 to 1%). The chain has TRBV11-2 and TRBJ2-1; D remains unclear. CDR3 length equals 18 residues. Germline CDR1 SGHAT, CDR2 FQNNGV. V lost 4 bases to trimming and J lost 4 bases, with 23 bases between them. Here the CDR3 reads CASSSLQVSPALYNEQFF. Written as DNA, the CDR3 is TGTGCCAGCAGCTCTCTTCAGGTTTCTCCGGCCCTATACAATGAGCAGTTCTTC.

By sample fraction, this clonotype is large (0.1 to 1%). The V and J genes are TRBV24-1 and TRBJ2-5, with D uncertain. The CDR3 loop spans 13 amino acids. Trimming took 3 bases from V and 4 from J, leaving 8 bases between them. Germline-derived CDR1 and CDR2 are KGHDR and SFDVKD. The CDR3 DNA follows: TGTGCCACCAGTGATGGTAGGACAGAGACCCAGTACTTC. It codes for CATSDGRTETQYF.

This clonotype is deemed medium-sized. The V gene is TRBV28, the J gene TRBJ2-7; 10 bases line up with TRBD1. The V and J ends lost 6 bases and 9 bases, in that order; junction bases with no gene match: 8. The CDR3 covers 13 residues. Germline V gene lookup returns CDR1 MDHEN and CDR2 SYDVKM. CDR3 amino acids: CASRGQGVVAQYF. CDR3 DNA: TGTGCCAGCAGAGGACAGGGGGTTGTGGCGCAGTACTTC.

This clonotype rates as medium-sized. J is TRBJ1-1 and V is TRBV7-2; 8 nucleotides line up with TRBD1. With 5 bases clipped from V and 4 bases from J, the junction kept 0 bases outside the gene matches. Per germline, CDR1 SGHTA and CDR2 FQGNSA. There are 12 residues in the CDR3. DNA for the CDR3: TGTGCCAGCAGCCAGGGGGCCACTGAAGCTTTCTTT. It yields the protein CASSQGATEAFF.

This clonotype rates as large. The genes are TRBV2 and TRBJ2-3, with D maybe TRBD2 (5 bases). The CDR3 covers 15 residues. Germline lookup yields CDR1 SNHLY and CDR2 FYNNEI. V shed 11 bases and J shed 1 base, with 19 bases lying between them. The CDR3 sequence: CASSHGEGGTDTQYF. CDR3 sequence (DNA): TGTGCCTCCTCCCACGGAGAGGGCGGCACAGATACGCAGTATTTT.

By sample fraction, this clonotype is medium-sized. The chain has TRBV14 and TRBJ1-1; 7 nucleotides line up with TRBD1. The germline V gene encodes CDR1 SGHDN and CDR2 FVKESK. Trimming at V came to 5 bases and at J to 2 bases, leaving 5 bases not matched to a gene. The length of the CDR3 is 14 residues. The CDR3 DNA reads as TGTGCCAGCAGCGCGGGACAGAGAAACACTGAAGCTTTCTTT. Translation: CASSAGQRNTEAFF.

This clonotype rates as large. The chain joins TRBV9 to TRBJ2-1; 13 positions match TRBD2. Germline V lookup: CDR1 SGDLS, CDR2 YYNGEE. The CDR3 has 21 residues. V shed 1 base and J 0 bases; nucleotides not matched to a gene: 13. CDR3 DNA sequence: TGTGCCAGCAGCGTAACCACCCCACTAGCGGGGGGGCCGGTCTCCTACAATGAGCAGTTCTTC. It codes for CASSVTTPLAGGPVSYNEQFF.

This clonotype is labeled medium-sized. This rearrangement joins TRBV2 to TRBJ2-1; 10 bases are shared with TRBD1. The CDR3 totals 15 residues. Trimming at V came to 6 bases and at J to 4 bases, leaving 6 bases not matched to a gene. Germline V gives CDR1 SNHLY, CDR2 FYNNEI. The chain's CDR3 is CASRRDRGEYNEQFF. The CDR3 DNA is TGTGCCAGCAGGAGGGACAGGGGCGAGTACAATGAGCAGTTCTTC.

This clonotype was observed a handful of times. Germline and junction disagree at one end, which may indicate a read error. The V call is TRBV4-2, the J call TRBJ1-2; the D is unclear. From germline, CDR1 is LGHNA and CDR2 YNFKEQ. CDR3 length equals 18 residues. CDR3 amino acids: CASSQDGSASPSSYGYTF. CDR3 bases: TGCGCCAGCAGCCAAGATGGGTCGGCTAGTCCTTCTTCCTATGGCTACACCTTC.

By share of the sample, this clonotype is large (0.1 to 1%). This CDR3 reads CSARTLPGAELFF. The CDR3 bases are TGCAGTGCTAGGACCCTCCCGGGGGCCGAGCTGTTTTTT. The chain couples TRBV20-1 to TRBJ2-2, with D tentatively TRBD1 or TRBD2 (6 bases each). Germline CDR1 reads DFQATT; CDR2 reads SNEGSKA (reference sequence). The length of the CDR3 is 13 residues. V dropped 3 bases and J dropped 11 bases, with 16 bases sitting between them.

By proportion, this clonotype is medium-sized. The rearrangement joins TRBV7-6 to TRBJ2-3, with D possibly called TRBD1 or TRBD2 (6 bases each). V shed 5 bases and J shed 2 bases, with 20 bases lying between them. The CDR3 runs 17 residues. Germline V gene lookup returns CDR1 SGHVS and CDR2 FNYEAQ. The CDR3, as DNA: TGTGCCAGCAGCCCCTTCCTCGGGGGCATACTCACAGATACGCAGTATTTT. Translated, it gives CASSPFLGGILTDTQYF.

This clonotype is labeled medium-sized. This rearrangement joins TRBV5-1 to TRBJ2-3, with D perhaps being TRBD1 or TRBD2 (5 bases each). Per the germline V gene, CDR1 is SGHRS and CDR2 is YFSETQ. V gave up 0 bases and J gave up 4 bases, with 18 bases separating them. The length of the CDR3 is 17 residues. The CDR3 nucleotides are TGCGCCAGCAGCTTGGGGGACGAGTCTTACCACGCAGATACGCAGTATTTT. Its protein is CASSLGDESYHADTQYF.

By share, this clonotype ranks as large (0.1 to 1%). CDR3 residues: CATSDPGTGYGNQPQHF. For the CDR3, the DNA is TGTGCCACCAGTGACCCCGGGACAGGGTATGGCAATCAGCCCCAGCATTTT. The gene calls are TRBV24-1 and TRBJ1-5; 9 nucleotides match TRBD1. Losses at the gene ends were 4 bases for V and 2 bases for J; bases not matched to a gene: 8. Per the germline V gene, CDR1 is KGHDR and CDR2 is SFDVKD. The CDR3 loop spans 17 amino acids.

Judged by abundance, this clonotype is medium-sized. The chain uses TRBV25-1 and TRBJ2-7, with 10 bases fitting TRBD1. The junction had 5 bases not matched to a gene; V was cut back by 5 bases and J by 4 bases. The CDR3 has 14 residues. Per the germline V gene, CDR1 is MGHDK and CDR2 is SYGVNS. The CDR3 spells CASSLVGQGYEQYF. Written as DNA, the CDR3 is TGTGCCAGCAGTCTCGTGGGACAGGGGTACGAGCAGTACTTC.